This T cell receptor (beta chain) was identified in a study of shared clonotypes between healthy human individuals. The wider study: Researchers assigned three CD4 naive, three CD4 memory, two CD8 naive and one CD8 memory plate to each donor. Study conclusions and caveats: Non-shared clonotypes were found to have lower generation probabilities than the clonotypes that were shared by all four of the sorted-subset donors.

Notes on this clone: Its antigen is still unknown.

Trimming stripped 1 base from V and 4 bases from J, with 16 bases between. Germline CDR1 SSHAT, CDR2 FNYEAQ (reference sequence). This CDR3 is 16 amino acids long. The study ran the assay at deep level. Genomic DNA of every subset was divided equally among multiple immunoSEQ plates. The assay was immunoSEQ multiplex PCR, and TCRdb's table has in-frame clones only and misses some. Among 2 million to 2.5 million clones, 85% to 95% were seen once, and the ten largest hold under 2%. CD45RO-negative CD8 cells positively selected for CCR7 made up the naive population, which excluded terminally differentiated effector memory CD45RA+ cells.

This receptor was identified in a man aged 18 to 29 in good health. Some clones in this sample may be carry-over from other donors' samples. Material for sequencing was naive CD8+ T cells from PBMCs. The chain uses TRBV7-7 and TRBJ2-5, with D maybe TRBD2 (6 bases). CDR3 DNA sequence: TGTGCCAGCAGCTTAGAAGGGACTCCCGAGAGAGAGACCCAGTACTTC. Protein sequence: CASSLEGTPERETQYF.